This TCR beta chain appears in the sequencing data of a study of blood T cell repertoires in COVID-19. The junction had 6 bases not matched to a gene; V was cut back by 3 bases and J by 4 bases. Germline loops: CDR1 SGHTA, CDR2 FQGNSA. This CDR3 spans 15 amino acids. Worth noting for this clone: Other DNA sequences of this sample code for an identical CDR3.

Clones were sequenced by immunoSEQ multiplex PCR, and TCRdb holds only the in-frame ones, with some missing. This sample has some 400,000 clones; 80% to 90% occur once, and the top ten carry 1% to 1.5%. Among Cohort 3 donors, those recovered had two negative PCRs, clearance, or symptom resolution. Sequencing input: PBMCs or T cells enriched from blood (not recorded which). The V gene is TRBV7-2, the J gene TRBJ1-3; 7 positions agree with TRBD1. The clonotype originates from a man younger than 45 who had recovered from COVID-19. This CDR3 reads CASSFTQGSGNTIYF. CDR3 sequence (DNA): TGTGCCAGCAGCTTCACACAGGGGTCGGGAAACACCATATATTTT.